This T cell receptor (beta chain) was identified in a study of blood T cell repertoires in COVID-19. About this clone itself: One junction end disagrees with the germline gene, perhaps due to a read error.

The CDR3 consists of 15 residues. Germline CDR1 and CDR2: LNHNV and YYDKDF (reference sequence). Some clones are missing from TCRdb's copy, which holds only in-frame ones; the method was immunoSEQ multiplex PCR. This sample has about 60,000 clones; roughly 80% occur once, and the top ten carry about 38%. The chain couples TRBV15 to TRBJ1-2, with 7 bases that match TRBD1. The sequenced sample consisted of peripheral blood. The receptor was isolated from a human donor in a cohort sampled during active COVID-19. The CDR3 bases are TGTGCCACCAGCCGAGAGCGGGACAGTAACTATGGCTACACCTTC. It translates to CATSRERDSNYGYTF.